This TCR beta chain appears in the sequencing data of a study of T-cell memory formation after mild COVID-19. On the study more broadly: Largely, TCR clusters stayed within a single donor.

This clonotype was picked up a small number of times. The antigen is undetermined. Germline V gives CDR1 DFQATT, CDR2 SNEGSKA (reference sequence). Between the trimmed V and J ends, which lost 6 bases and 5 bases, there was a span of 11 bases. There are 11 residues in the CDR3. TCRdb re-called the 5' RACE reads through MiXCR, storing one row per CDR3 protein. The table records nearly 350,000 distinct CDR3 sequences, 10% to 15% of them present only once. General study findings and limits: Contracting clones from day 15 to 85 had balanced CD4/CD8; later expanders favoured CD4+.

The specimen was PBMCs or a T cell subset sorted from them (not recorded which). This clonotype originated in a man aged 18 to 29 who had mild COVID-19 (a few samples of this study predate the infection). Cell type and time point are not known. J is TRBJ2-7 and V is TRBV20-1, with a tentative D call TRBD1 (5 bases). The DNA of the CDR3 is TGCAGTGCCCGCGACAGTGACGAGCAGTACTTC. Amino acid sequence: CSARDSDEQYF.